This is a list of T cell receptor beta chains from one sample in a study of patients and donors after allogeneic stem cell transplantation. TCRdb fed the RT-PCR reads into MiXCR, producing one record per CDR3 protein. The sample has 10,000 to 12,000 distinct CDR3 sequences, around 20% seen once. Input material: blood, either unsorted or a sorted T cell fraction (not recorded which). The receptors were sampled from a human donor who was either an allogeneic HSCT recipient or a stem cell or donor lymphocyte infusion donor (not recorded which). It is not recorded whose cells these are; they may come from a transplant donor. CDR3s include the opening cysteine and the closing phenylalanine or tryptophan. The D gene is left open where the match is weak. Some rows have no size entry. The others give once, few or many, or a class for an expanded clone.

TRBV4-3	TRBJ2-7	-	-	CASSQDPPGSYEQYF	TGCGCCAGCAGCCAAGATCCACCAGGAAGCTACGAGCAGTACTTC
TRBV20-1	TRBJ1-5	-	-	CSAVRGGNQPQHF	TGCAGTGCGGTAAGGGGGGGCAATCAGCCCCAGCATTTT
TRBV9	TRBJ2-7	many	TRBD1	CASSVGGQEIAYEQYF	TGTGCCAGCAGCGTGGGCGGACAGGAGATTGCCTACGAGCAGTACTTC
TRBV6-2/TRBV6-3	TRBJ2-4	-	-	CATMDGPPMNIQYF	TGTGCCACCATGGACGGCCCCCCGATGAACATTCAGTACTTC
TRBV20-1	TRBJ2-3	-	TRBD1	CSARRTGETDTQYF	TGCAGTGCGAGAAGGACAGGAGAAACAGATACGCAGTATTTT
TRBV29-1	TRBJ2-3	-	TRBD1	CSTGQVRDTQYF	TGCAGCACGGGACAGGTCCGAGATACGCAGTATTTT
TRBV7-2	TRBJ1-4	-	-	CASSLDRAQSGLFF	TGTGCCAGCAGCTTAGACAGGGCCCAAAGTGGGCTGTTTTTT
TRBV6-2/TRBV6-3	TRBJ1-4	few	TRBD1	CASSSTGGAFEKLFF	TGTGCCAGCAGCTCCACAGGGGGCGCGTTTGAAAAACTGTTTTTT
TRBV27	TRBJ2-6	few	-	CASSPRPHSGANVLTF	TGTGCCAGCAGCCCGCGGCCTCACTCTGGGGCCAACGTCCTGACTTTC
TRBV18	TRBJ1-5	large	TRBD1	CASSPGTEDQPQHF	TGTGCCAGCTCACCAGGGACAGAGGATCAGCCCCAGCATTTT
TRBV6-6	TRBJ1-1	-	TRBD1	CASSYQGQGAGAEAFF	TGTGCCAGCAGTTACCAGGGACAGGGGGCAGGGGCTGAAGCTTTCTTT
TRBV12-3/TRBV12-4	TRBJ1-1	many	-	CASSPGTGMVTEAFF	TGTGCCAGCAGCCCCGGGACGGGGATGGTTACTGAAGCTTTCTTT
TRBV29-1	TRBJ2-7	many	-	CSVWGREAHEQYF	TGCAGCGTTTGGGGCAGGGAGGCCCACGAGCAGTACTTC
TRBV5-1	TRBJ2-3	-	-	CASSFGGGIPDTQYF	TGCGCCAGCAGCTTTGGTGGGGGCATCCCAGATACGCAGTATTTT
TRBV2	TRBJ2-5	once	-	CASRDLQETQYF	TGTGCCAGCAGGGACCTCCAAGAGACCCAGTACTTC
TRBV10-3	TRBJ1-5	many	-	CAISEDYSNQPQHF	TGTGCCATCAGTGAGGACTATAGCAATCAGCCCCAGCATTTT
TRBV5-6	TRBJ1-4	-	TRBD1	CASSLRTGGSEKLFF	TGTGCCAGCAGCCTCCGGACAGGGGGCAGTGAAAAACTGTTTTTT
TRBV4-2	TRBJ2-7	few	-	CASSQDQVGAYSYEQYF	TGTGCCAGCAGCCAAGATCAAGTGGGGGCCTACTCCTACGAGCAGTACTTC
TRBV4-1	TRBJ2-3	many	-	CASSPAIRRGASSTDTQYF	TGCGCCAGCAGCCCCGCTATACGACGGGGAGCCTCTAGCACAGATACGCAGTATTTT
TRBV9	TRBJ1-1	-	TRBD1	CASSVGQGENTEAFF	TGTGCCAGCAGCGTAGGACAGGGGGAGAACACTGAAGCTTTCTTT
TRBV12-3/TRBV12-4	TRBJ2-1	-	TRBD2	CATAETPLAGGRNEQFF	TGTGCCACCGCAGAAACCCCCCTAGCGGGGGGGAGAAATGAGCAGTTCTTC
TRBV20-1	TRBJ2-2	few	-	CSARGIANTGELFF	TGCAGTGCTAGGGGAATAGCGAACACCGGGGAGCTGTTTTTT
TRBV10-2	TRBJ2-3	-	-	CASSEAWDTQYF	TGCGCCAGCAGTGAGGCATGGGATACGCAGTATTTT
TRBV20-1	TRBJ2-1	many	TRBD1	CSALKTGGAGNEQFF	TGCAGTGCTCTAAAGACAGGGGGCGCAGGAAATGAGCAGTTCTTC
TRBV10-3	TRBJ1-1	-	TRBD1	CAIRDRVWTEAFF	TGTGCCATCAGAGACAGGGTTTGGACTGAAGCTTTCTTT
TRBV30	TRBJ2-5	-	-	CAWKNSRLGTQYF	TGTGCCTGGAAAAATAGTAGGCTGGGGACCCAGTACTTC
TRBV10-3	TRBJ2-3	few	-	CAISAGAVGDTQYF	TGTGCCATCAGTGCCGGGGCCGTTGGAGATACGCAGTATTTT
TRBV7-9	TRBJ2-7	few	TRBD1	CASSSRTGAAYEQYF	TGTGCCAGCAGCTCTCGGACAGGGGCGGCATACGAGCAGTACTTC
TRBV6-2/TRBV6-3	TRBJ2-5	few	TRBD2	CASSRTRGETQYF	TGTGCCAGCAGCCGGACTAGAGGAGAGACCCAGTACTTC
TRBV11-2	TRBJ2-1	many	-	CASATYNEQFF	TGTGCCAGCGCCACCTACAATGAGCAGTTCTTC
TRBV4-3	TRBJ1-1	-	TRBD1	CASRQGMNTEAFF	TGCGCCAGTCGACAGGGTATGAACACTGAAGCTTTCTTT
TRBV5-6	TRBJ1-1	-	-	CASSFGTATEAFF	TGTGCCAGCAGCTTTGGAACGGCGACTGAAGCTTTCTTT
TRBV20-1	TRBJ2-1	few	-	CSARDNSGPYNEQFF	TGCAGTGCTAGAGATAACAGCGGACCTTACAATGAGCAGTTCTTC
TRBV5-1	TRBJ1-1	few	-	CASSLTGPTEAFF	TGCGCCAGCAGCCTTACAGGACCCACTGAAGCTTTCTTT
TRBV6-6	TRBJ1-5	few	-	CASSSFGTASNQPQHF	TGTGCCAGCAGTTCCTTCGGGACGGCTAGCAATCAGCCCCAGCATTTT
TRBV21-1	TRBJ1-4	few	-	CASSFPRQEANEKLFF	TGTGCCAGCAGCTTCCCCCGACAGGAGGCTAATGAAAAACTGTTTTTT
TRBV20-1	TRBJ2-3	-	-	CSARPEGGTTGADTQYF	TGCAGTGCTCGCCCCGAGGGGGGAACGACGGGGGCCGATACGCAGTATTTT
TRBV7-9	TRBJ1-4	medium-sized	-	CASSASGHTNNEKLFF	TGTGCCAGCAGCGCGTCTGGGCACACCAATAATGAAAAACTGTTTTTT
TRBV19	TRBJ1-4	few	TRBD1	CASSIEGTATNEKLFF	TGTGCCAGTAGTATAGAGGGGACAGCAACTAATGAAAAACTGTTTTTT
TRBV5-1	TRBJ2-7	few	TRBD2	CASSMNPGLADQSYEQYF	TGCGCCAGCAGCATGAACCCGGGACTAGCGGACCAGTCCTACGAGCAGTACTTC
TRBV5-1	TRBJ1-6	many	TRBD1	CASSAGGYNSPLHF	TGCGCCAGCAGCGCAGGGGGCTATAATTCACCCCTCCACTTT
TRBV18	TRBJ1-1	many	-	CASSYRAGITEAFF	TGTGCCAGCTCCTACCGGGCGGGGATCACTGAAGCTTTCTTT
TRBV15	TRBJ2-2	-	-	CATSRDSGELFF	TGTGCCACCAGCAGAGATAGCGGGGAGCTGTTTTTT
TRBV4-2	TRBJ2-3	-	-	CASSERRTDTQYF	TGTGCCAGCAGCGAGCGGCGCACAGATACGCAGTATTTT
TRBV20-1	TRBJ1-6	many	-	CSARDRNSGGGNNSPLHF	TGCAGTGCTAGAGATCGAAATTCCGGGGGAGGAAATAATTCACCCCTCCACTTT
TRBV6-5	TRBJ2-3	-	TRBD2	CASSYSRGGSTDTQYF	TGTGCCAGCAGTTACAGTCGCGGGGGTAGCACAGATACGCAGTATTTT
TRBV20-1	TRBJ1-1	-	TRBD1	CSAGGQLNTEAFF	TGCAGTGCTGGGGGACAGTTGAACACTGAAGCTTTCTTT
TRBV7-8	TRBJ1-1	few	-	CASSLASGVDTEAFF	TGTGCCAGCAGCTTAGCGTCAGGGGTCGACACTGAAGCTTTCTTT
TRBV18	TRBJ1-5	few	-	CASSAGLEHQPQHF	TGTGCCAGCTCGGCCGGGTTGGAGCATCAGCCCCAGCATTTT
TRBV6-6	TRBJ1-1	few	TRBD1	CASYGTGGTEAFF	TGTGCCAGCTACGGGACAGGGGGCACTGAAGCTTTCTTT
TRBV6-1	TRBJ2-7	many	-	CASSETTYEQYF	TGTGCCAGCAGTGAGACAACCTACGAGCAGTACTTC
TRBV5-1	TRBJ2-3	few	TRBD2	CASIGQFGGTDTQYF	TGCGCCAGCATAGGGCAGTTCGGGGGGACAGATACGCAGTATTTT
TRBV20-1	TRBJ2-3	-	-	CSAATFDWGTADTQYF	TGCAGTGCCGCTACGTTCGATTGGGGGACGGCAGATACGCAGTATTTT
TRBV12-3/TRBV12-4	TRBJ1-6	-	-	CASSLESDGLIYNSPLHF	TGTGCCAGCAGTTTAGAATCGGACGGCTTAATATATAATTCACCCCTCCACTTT
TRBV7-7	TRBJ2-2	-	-	CASSQDLNTGELFF	TGTGCCAGCAGCCAAGACCTGAACACCGGGGAGCTGTTTTTT
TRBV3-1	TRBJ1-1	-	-	CASSQEGALNTEAFF	TGTGCCAGCAGCCAAGAAGGAGCCTTGAACACTGAAGCTTTCTTT
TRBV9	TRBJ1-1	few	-	CASSLSRNTEAFF	TGTGCCAGCAGCTTGTCGCGGAACACTGAAGCTTTCTTT